The 26 T cell receptor beta chains reported below all come from one sample, sequenced in a study of blood T cell repertoires in COVID-19. Profiled with immunoSEQ multiplex PCR; TCRdb holds only in-frame clones, not every one. The sample consists of about 93,000 clones, roughly 88% of them appearing once. What was sequenced was peripheral blood. The receptors originated from a human donor with active COVID-19. The donor label of this sample is uncertain.

The chain couples TRBV2 to TRBJ1-3, with 7 bases aligning to TRBD1. The CDR3 has 14 amino acids. Germline CDR1 and CDR2: SNHLY and FYNNEI. Germline trimming cut 7 bases from V and 5 bases from J; bases unmatched to any gene: 8. The CDR3 DNA reads TGTGCCAGCAACCCGGGACAGTCTCGAAACACCATATATTTT. Amino acids: CASNPGQSRNTIYF.

V gene TRBV19 combines with J gene TRBJ2-5; D perhaps matches TRBD2 (5 bases). The CDR3 has 14 amino acids. Trimming removed 5 bases at V and 5 bases at J, with 15 bases between. The germline V gene encodes CDR1 LNHDA and CDR2 SQIVND (reference sequence). The CDR3 spells CASSFDGSGETQYF. For the CDR3, the DNA is TGTGCCAGTAGTTTCGACGGTTCGGGGGAGACCCAGTACTTC.

J is TRBJ1-1 and V is TRBV7-2, with D possibly being TRBD1 (6 bases). Germline V lookup: CDR1 SGHTA, CDR2 FQGNSA. With 6 bases removed from V and 4 bases from J, the gap between germline ends came to 15 bases. This CDR3 region has 14 residues. CDR3 sequence (DNA): TGTGCCAGCAGTTCAACAGGGTTGGGCACTGAAGCTTTCTTT. This sequence encodes CASSSTGLGTEAFF.

The chain recombines TRBV5-6 with TRBJ2-3, with 12 bases aligning to TRBD2. CDR3 length equals 15 residues. Germline trimming cut 6 bases from V and 6 bases from J; bases unmatched to any gene: 8. CDR1 and CDR2 (germline): SGHDT, YYEEEE. CDR3: CASITTSGGVDTQYF. The CDR3 DNA reads as TGTGCCAGCATCACGACTAGCGGGGGTGTTGATACGCAGTATTTT.

The gene calls are TRBV5-1 and TRBJ2-2; 7 nucleotides align to TRBD1. Germline V gives CDR1 SGHRS, CDR2 YFSETQ. The CDR3 runs to 17 residues. Trimming removed 1 base from V and 3 bases from J; junction bases left unmatched: 9. The CDR3 region has the DNA TGCGCCAGCAGCTTGACCCAACGGGACAGATACACCGGGGAGCTGTTTTTT. Protein product: CASSLTQRDRYTGELFF.

The chain combines TRBV18 with TRBJ2-2, with TRBD2 identical over 10 bases. After removal of 4 bases from V and 4 bases from J, the junction contained 6 bases not matched to a gene. The CDR3 covers 16 residues. Germline V gene data show CDR1 as KGHSH and CDR2 as LQKENI. The CDR3 coding sequence is TGTGCCAGCTCACACGGACTAGCGGCATCCACCGGGGAGCTGTTTTTT. Translation: CASSHGLAASTGELFF.

The CDR3 bases are TGTGCCAGCAGCTTAGCGCGTAGTAGCGGGGGGTTTCGGGAGACCCAGTACTTC. Protein product: CASSLARSSGGFRETQYF. This chain connects TRBV7-9 to TRBJ2-5; 10 bases align to TRBD2. Germline CDR1 SEHNR, CDR2 FQNEAQ (reference sequence). J gave up 5 bases and V 0 bases, and 12 bases lay outside the gene matches. This CDR3 is 18 amino acids long.

This clone was counted a single time. This sequence joins TRBV5-1 and TRBJ2-1; D might be TRBD1 (7 bases). V was pared by 3 bases and J by 7 bases, with 14 bases between. The CDR3 totals 14 residues. Germline CDR1 and CDR2: SGHRS and YFSETQ. Here the CDR3 reads CASSSLQGTNEQFF. In DNA, the CDR3 is TGCGCCAGCAGCTCCCTACAGGGGACTAATGAGCAGTTCTTC.

The chain carries TRBV29-1 and TRBJ2-3, with a weak D call TRBD1 (5 bases). Trimming took off 1 base at V and 0 bases at J, with 14 bases between the two ends. The germline V gene encodes CDR1 SQVTM and CDR2 ANQGSEA. This CDR3 contains 16 residues. CDR3 DNA: TGCAGCGTTGAAGCCCCGCAGGGCAGTAGCACAGATACGCAGTATTTT. Residues: CSVEAPQGSSTDTQYF.

The rearrangement uses TRBV18 and TRBJ2-3; D perhaps matches TRBD1 (6 bases). V lost 3 bases and J 2 bases, leaving 15 bases between the germline ends. Germline-derived CDR1 and CDR2 are KGHSH and LQKENI. The CDR3 is 16 residues long. CDR3 amino acids: CASSPQGQRLTDTQYF. In nucleotides, the CDR3 is TGTGCCAGCTCACCTCAAGGACAGCGTCTCACAGATACGCAGTATTTT. Using reference TRBV18 and TRBJ2-3 for the parts outside the CDR3, the full variable domain is NAGVMQNPRHLVRRRGQEARLRCSPMKGHSHVYWYRQLPEEGLKFMVYLQKENIIDESGMPKERFSAEFPKEGPSILRIQQVVRGDSAAYFCASSPQGQRLTDTQYFGPGTRLTVL.

The rearrangement uses TRBV28 and TRBJ1-6, with D possibly TRBD1 on 5 matching bases. CDR1 is MDHEN and CDR2 is SYDVKM in the germline V gene. Trimming left V 4 bases short and J 10 bases short, with 17 bases between. This CDR3 spans 15 amino acids. CDR3 in amino acids: CASSSKDFGGSPLHF. CDR3 sequence (DNA): TGTGCCAGCAGTTCAAAAGACTTTGGGGGGTCACCCCTCCACTTT.

The chain employs TRBV6-2 or TRBV6-3 and TRBJ1-6; D gene uncertain. From germline, CDR1 is MNHEY and CDR2 SVGEGT. Trimming removed 5 bases at V and 7 bases at J, with 6 bases between. This CDR3 contains 12 residues. CDR3 region: CASSLQNSPLHF. In DNA form, the CDR3 reads TGTGCCAGCAGTCTCCAGAATTCACCCCTCCACTTT.

This clone was detected once. The V gene is TRBV7-6, the J gene TRBJ2-2, with D possibly matching TRBD1 (5 bases). V shed 3 bases and J shed 4 bases, with 12 bases lying between them. Germline V gene lookup returns CDR1 SGHVS and CDR2 FNYEAQ. The CDR3 has 15 residues. For the CDR3, the DNA is TGTGCCAGCAGCTTCCAGGGTCGGTTCACCGGGGAGCTGTTTTTT. The encoded protein is CASSFQGRFTGELFF.

The genes are TRBV6-6 and TRBJ2-1, with 8 bases aligning to TRBD2. Germline V gives CDR1 MNHNY, CDR2 SVGAGI (reference sequence). The trim removed 2 bases at V and 8 bases at J, leaving 8 bases unmatched. The CDR3 is made up of 15 amino acids. The CDR3 region is CASSYGRGDVDEQFF. In DNA, the CDR3 is TGTGCCAGCAGTTACGGGCGGGGGGACGTGGATGAGCAGTTCTTC.

This clone was recorded once. The chain combines TRBV13 with TRBJ2-3; maybe TRBD2 (7 bases). The CDR3 is 18 residues long. V was pared by 0 bases and J by 0 bases, with 16 bases between. Germline V CDR1 and CDR2: PRHDT, FYEKMQ (reference sequence). The CDR3 DNA follows: TGTGCCAGCAGCTTAGGCCTGTGGGGGGGCCGGAGCACAGATACGCAGTATTTT. Its protein is CASSLGLWGGRSTDTQYF.

This clone qualifies as medium-sized. The rearrangement uses TRBV7-8 and TRBJ1-2, with TRBD1 matching 7 bases. Germline V gives CDR1 SGHVS, CDR2 FQNEAQ. The ends lost 0 bases at V and 8 bases at J; junction bases unmatched: 3. The CDR3 totals 13 residues. DNA for the CDR3: TGTGCCAGCAGCTTAGCGCTACAGGGGGGCTACACCTTC. Amino acids: CASSLALQGGYTF.

The CDR3 spells CASSPLEGATDTQYF. CDR3 in DNA: TGTGCCAGCTCACCACTGGAAGGGGCCACAGATACGCAGTATTTT. The chain uses TRBV18 and TRBJ2-3, with D perhaps TRBD1 (5 bases). The ends were cut back, 1 base at V and 2 bases at J, with 10 bases in the middle. CDR1 KGHSH and CDR2 LQKENI come from the germline V gene. The CDR3 covers 15 residues.

The CDR3 DNA is TGTGCCAGTATCCGGGACAGAAACACCGGGGAGCTGTTTTTT. It encodes CASIRDRNTGELFF. J is TRBJ2-2 and V is TRBV2; 7 nucleotides agree with TRBD1. This CDR3 spans 14 amino acids. V lost 9 bases to trimming and J lost 2 bases; unmatched junction nucleotides: 6. Germline V gene lookup returns CDR1 SNHLY and CDR2 FYNNEI.

The chain carries TRBV6-1 and TRBJ1-2, with 8 bases identical to TRBD1. V lost 3 bases and J lost 5; bases outside the gene matches: 5. This CDR3 has 14 amino acids. Germline V gene data show CDR1 as MNHNS and CDR2 as SASEGT. The CDR3 region is CASSETGVIYGYTF. In DNA, the CDR3 is TGTGCCAGCAGTGAGACAGGGGTCATTTATGGCTACACCTTC.

CDR3 sequence: CASSYSARSGEQYF. The CDR3 DNA is TGTGCCAGCAGTTACTCGGCCAGGTCCGGCGAGCAGTACTTC. The chain couples TRBV6-5 to TRBJ2-7; D is unclear. Germline assignment: CDR1 MNHEY and CDR2 SVGAGI. V lost 0 bases and J 6 bases, leaving 12 bases between the germline ends. The CDR3 consists of 14 residues.

CDR3 amino acids: CASSLGASRQFF. In DNA form, the CDR3 reads TGTGCCAGCAGCTTAGGTGCTAGCAGGCAGTTCTTC. This chain links TRBV7-2 with TRBJ2-1, with a possible D match to TRBD2 (5 bases). The CDR3 sequence is 12 residues long. From germline, CDR1 is SGHTA and CDR2 FQGNSA. V dropped 1 base and J dropped 12 bases, with 10 bases sitting between them. The full variable domain, in which reference TRBV7-2 and TRBJ2-1 provide the parts outside the CDR3, is GAGVSQSPSNKVTEKGKDVELRCDPISGHTALYWYRQSLGQGLEFLIYFQGNSAPDKSGLPSDRFSAERTGGSVSTLTIQRTQQEDSAVYLCASSLGASRQFFGPGTRLTVL.

This chain uses TRBV27 with TRBJ2-1, with 8 bases fitting TRBD2. Germline V gene sequence: CDR1 MNHEY, CDR2 SMNVEV (reference sequence). J gave up 2 bases and V 7 bases, and 4 bases lay outside the gene matches. The CDR3 loop spans 14 amino acids. The CDR3 reads CASMREVPYNEQFF. The DNA of the CDR3 is TGTGCCAGCATGCGGGAGGTCCCCTACAATGAGCAGTTCTTC.

The chain combines TRBV30 with TRBJ1-4, with D possibly matching TRBD1 (5 bases). Germline CDR1 and CDR2: GTSNPN and SVGIG (reference sequence). Trimming removed 3 bases at V and 3 bases at J, with 11 bases between. This CDR3 region has 14 residues. CDR3 DNA: TGTGCCTGGAGCCCAGGGTTGCCTAATGAAAAACTGTTTTTT. Translated: CAWSPGLPNEKLFF.

The V and J genes are TRBV2 and TRBJ1-2; D is perhaps TRBD1 (5 bases). Germline-derived CDR1 and CDR2 are SNHLY and FYNNEI. This CDR3 region has 11 residues. Trimming cost V 7 bases and J 5 bases, with 8 bases left between them. Written as DNA, the CDR3 is TGTGCCAGCATGGGGGGGTATGGCTACACCTTC. Amino acid sequence: CASMGGYGYTF.

V gene TRBV2 combines with J gene TRBJ2-7; 10 bases are a match to TRBD1. This CDR3 contains 14 residues. Per the germline V gene, CDR1 is SNHLY and CDR2 is FYNNEI. The DNA for the CDR3 is TGTGCGTCTGGACAGGGGGTTGAGTCCTACGAGCAGTACTTC. As protein: CASGQGVESYEQYF. The full variable domain, completed using reference TRBV2 and TRBJ2-7, is EPEVTQTPSHQVTQMGQEVILRCVPISNHLYFYWYRQILGQKVEFLVSFYNNEISEKSEIFDDQFSVERPDGSNFTLKIRSTKLEDSAMYFCASGQGVESYEQYFGPGTRLTVT.

V is TRBV4-3 and J is TRBJ2-3; 15 nucleotides match TRBD2. Germline lookup yields CDR1 LGHNA and CDR2 YSLEER. The CDR3 totals 18 residues. Unmatched junction bases numbered 6, after V lost 5 bases and J lost 0 bases. CDR3 DNA sequence: TGCGCCAGCAGCAGGGGACTAGCGGGGGGCCTTAGCACAGATACGCAGTATTTT. It translates to CASSRGLAGGLSTDTQYF.